This TCR beta chain is drawn from a study of technical replicates of blood from several donors (dated by TCRdb to the late 2010s). Worth noting for this clone: The specificity of this receptor is unknown. Per-base qualities were not stored, and no clone one base away is much larger.

Library preparation employed the immunoSEQ multiplex PCR assay. This is the immuneACCESS table as TCRdb keeps it, with only in-frame sequences that have V and J called. A part of the clones is gone; compared with another copy, unresolved V genes explain less than half, and the rest is unexplained. For this sample there are under 90,000 clones; 85% to 95% appear just once. 0.2% to 0.3% of the sample rests with the top ten. Trimming costs V 1 base and J 5 bases, and their ends lie 14 bases apart. Spanning cysteine to phenylalanine, the CDR3 consists of 15 amino acids. Of the read, only the CDR3 DNA is kept; its 45 bases are in frame from base 1. From the germline V gene, CDR1 is MGHRA and CDR2 is YSYEKL.

Sequencing was done on a sample of T cells isolated from PBMCs. This sequence originates from a human donor in good health. This sequence uses TRBV4-1 and TRBJ1-1, and TRBD1 may be the D gene, going by 6 matching bases. The DNA sequence reads TGCGCCAGCAGCCAAGGAGAAGGGGGAGGGACTGAAGCTTTCTTT. This codes for CASSQGEGGGTEAFF.